What follows are 21 T cell receptor beta chains derived from one specimen sequenced in a study of PD-L1 blockade in urothelial cancer. The method was immunoSEQ multiplex PCR; TCRdb's version includes in-frame clones alone and lacks a portion of them. Found here are around 80,000 clones, about 90% of them singletons; the top ten hold 5% to 6%. The specimen was PBMCs, collected around atezolizumab (anti-PD-L1) treatment. The receptors derive from a woman in her seventies with urothelial cancer.

The rearrangement uses TRBV18 and TRBJ2-1; 11 bases align to TRBD2. After removal of 2 bases from V and 3 bases from J, the junction contained 3 bases not matched to a gene. CDR1 and CDR2 (germline): KGHSH, LQKENI. This CDR3 region has 16 residues. CDR3 amino acids: CASSPAGLAVYNEQFF. The CDR3 bases are TGTGCCAGCTCACCAGCGGGACTAGCGGTCTACAATGAGCAGTTCTTC.

This clone was observed a few times. The chain employs TRBV28 and TRBJ2-2, with D perhaps TRBD2 (5 bases). The germline CDR1 and CDR2 sequences are MDHEN and SYDVKM. The CDR3 runs 15 residues. V gave up 3 bases and J gave up 2 bases, with 10 bases separating them. CDR3 nucleotides: TGTGCCAGCAGTTTGCCTTGGACTAACACCGGGGAGCTGTTTTTT. Translating gives CASSLPWTNTGELFF. The variable domain in full, completed from reference TRBV28 and TRBJ2-2, reads DVKVTQSSRYLVKRTGEKVFLECVQDMDHENMFWYRQDPGLGLRLIYFSYDVKMKEKGDIPEGYSVSREKKERFSLILESASTNQTSMYLCASSLPWTNTGELFFGEGSRLTVL.

The rearrangement uses TRBV7-8 and TRBJ2-1, with TRBD1 matching 8 bases. V shed 3 bases, J shed 4 bases, and the junction held 5 bases outside the gene matches. Germline-derived CDR1 and CDR2 are SGHVS and FQNEAQ. This CDR3 spans 15 amino acids. CDR3 amino acids: CASSFPDREYNEQFF. CDR3 nucleotides: TGTGCCAGCAGCTTCCCGGACAGGGAATACAATGAGCAGTTCTTC.

The gene calls are TRBV2 and TRBJ2-7, with 10 bases identical to TRBD2. This CDR3 spans 13 amino acids. Germline V lookup: CDR1 SNHLY, CDR2 FYNNEI. With V trimmed by 8 bases and J by 2 bases, 3 bases remained unmatched. CDR3 residues: CASALAGPYEQYF. Here the CDR3 DNA reads TGTGCCAGCGCACTAGCGGGACCCTACGAGCAGTACTTC.

The chain couples TRBV15 to TRBJ2-5; 12 bases agree with TRBD1. The germline CDR1 and CDR2 sequences are LNHNV and YYDKDF (reference sequence). V shed 3 bases, J shed 4 bases, and the junction held 9 bases outside the gene matches. This CDR3 comprises 17 residues. The CDR3 is CATSSNTGTGGRETQYF. CDR3 nucleotide sequence: TGTGCCACCAGCAGTAATACCGGGACAGGGGGCCGAGAGACCCAGTACTTC.

This clone was counted once. The chain employs TRBV6-1 and TRBJ1-3; TRBD1 is a possible D gene (5 bases). Germline CDR1 MNHNS, CDR2 SASEGT. Trimming cost V 2 bases and J 2 bases, with 10 bases left between them. CDR3 size: 15 residues. The CDR3, as DNA: TGTGCCAGCAGTGAACAGGGTATTCCTGGAAACACCATATATTTT. Protein sequence: CASSEQGIPGNTIYF.

The chain links TRBV6-6 to TRBJ1-2; D gene unclear. CDR1 MNHNY and CDR2 SVGAGI come from the germline V gene (reference sequence). This CDR3 contains 15 residues. V lost 0 bases to trimming and J lost 5 bases, with 13 bases between them. The CDR3 here is CASSYSTGGSYGYTF. DNA for the CDR3: TGTGCCAGCAGTTACTCCACCGGAGGCTCATATGGCTACACCTTC.

The genes are TRBV5-4 and TRBJ2-7, with TRBD2 identical over 9 bases. Trimming cost V 4 bases and J 5 bases; bases outside gene matches: 10. CDR3 length: 15 amino acids. Germline assignment: CDR1 SGHNT and CDR2 YYREEE (reference sequence). Here the CDR3 DNA reads TGTGCCAGCAGCCCCCGGGGACTAGCTCAGGACGAGCAGTACTTC. This translates into CASSPRGLAQDEQYF.

The chain uses TRBV5-1 and TRBJ2-1; D possibly corresponds to TRBD1 (6 bases). The CDR3 is 15 residues long. Trimming pared 1 base from V and 5 bases from J, leaving 13 bases between. CDR1 is SGHRS and CDR2 is YFSETQ in the germline V gene. The CDR3 DNA reads as TGCGCCAGCAGCTTGAGAACAGGGCGGGACAATGAGCAGTTCTTC. It codes for CASSLRTGRDNEQFF.

The V gene is TRBV19, the J gene TRBJ1-1, with 7 bases matching TRBD1. Germline V gene data show CDR1 as LNHDA and CDR2 as SQIVND (reference sequence). The V segment lost 1 base and the J segment 1 base; nucleotides outside the gene matches: 6. CDR3 length: 16 residues. Here the CDR3 DNA reads TGTGCCAGTAGTATAGGGGAGACAGGGAGGAACACTGAAGCTTTCTTT. This translates into CASSIGETGRNTEAFF.

This clone has just one count. The rearrangement joins TRBV9 to TRBJ2-2, with no clear D. V shed 2 bases and J shed 3 bases, with 8 bases lying between them. The CDR3 has 14 residues. The germline CDR1 and CDR2 sequences are SGDLS and YYNGEE. CDR3 sequence (DNA): TGTGCCAGCAGCGTCATCCCGGACACCGGGGAGCTGTTTTTT. It specifies CASSVIPDTGELFF.

The V and J genes are TRBV25-1 and TRBJ1-1; D might be TRBD1 (6 bases). Germline V gene data show CDR1 as MGHDK and CDR2 as SYGVNS. This CDR3 is built from 13 residues. V was pared by 4 bases and J by 3 bases, with 9 bases between. The CDR3 DNA follows: TGTGCCAGCAGTGCAGGGGCGGACACTGAAGCTTTCTTT. As protein: CASSAGADTEAFF.

This rearrangement joins TRBV6-6 to TRBJ2-5; 7 positions agree with TRBD1. Trimming cost V 5 bases and J 4 bases; bases outside gene matches: 7. This CDR3 comprises 14 residues. Germline assignment: CDR1 MNHNY and CDR2 SVGAGI (reference sequence). The CDR3 DNA follows: TGTGCCAGCAGTCCCCGACAGGGCGTAGAGACCCAGTACTTC. Translating gives CASSPRQGVETQYF.

This sequence joins TRBV14 and TRBJ2-3, with D tentatively TRBD2 (5 bases). Looked up from germline, CDR1 is SGHDN and CDR2 is FVKESK. The CDR3 spans 13 residues. V was shortened by 4 bases and J by 8 bases, with 13 bases between the two germline ends. CDR3 sequence: CASSPGKWGTQYF. For the CDR3, the DNA is TGTGCCAGCAGCCCGGGGAAGTGGGGTACGCAGTATTTT.

For the CDR3, the DNA is TGTGCCATCAGTGAGGCAGGGTCCAGTCAGCCCCAGCATTTT. Amino acids: CAISEAGSSQPQHF. The rearrangement links TRBV10-3 to TRBJ1-5, with a weak D call TRBD1 (5 bases). CDR1 is ENHRY, CDR2 SYGVKD, per germline. Trimming shortened V by 2 bases and J by 6 bases, and 11 bases separated the two germline ends. The CDR3 consists of 14 residues.

This chain joins TRBV28 and TRBJ2-1; perhaps TRBD1 as D (5 bases). V was cut by 8 bases and J by 7 bases, with 21 bases left in between. This CDR3 region has 15 residues. Germline V lookup: CDR1 MDHEN, CDR2 SYDVKM. CDR3 amino acids: CASLQPETAPNEQFF. CDR3 DNA sequence: TGTGCCAGCCTCCAGCCGGAGACAGCACCGAATGAGCAGTTCTTC.

The chain employs TRBV5-1 and TRBJ2-5; tentative D call: TRBD1 (6 bases). CDR1 and CDR2 from the germline V gene are SGHRS and YFSETQ. Trimming pared 4 bases from V and 0 bases from J, leaving 13 bases between. This CDR3 contains 15 residues. The DNA of the CDR3 is TGCGCCAGCAGCGCCGGACAGCGGTACCAAGAGACCCAGTACTTC. Translating gives CASSAGQRYQETQYF.

The chain has TRBV25-1 and TRBJ1-2, with D possibly matching TRBD1 (5 bases). The germline V gene has CDR1 MGHDK and CDR2 SYGVNS. There are 14 residues in the CDR3. The V and J ends lost 6 bases and 4 bases respectively, with 15 bases between them. For the CDR3, the DNA is TGTGCCAGCAGCCCGACAGTTACCATCTATGGCTACACCTTC. Protein sequence: CASSPTVTIYGYTF.

The chain couples TRBV9 to TRBJ2-3; the D gene is possibly TRBD2 (7 bases). The ends were cut back, 0 bases at V and 4 bases at J, with 15 bases in the middle. Germline values: CDR1 SGDLS, CDR2 YYNGEE. The CDR3 length is 16 residues. The CDR3 nucleotides read TGTGCCAGCAGCGTAGTTGACGGGGGGCTCGCAGATACGCAGTATTTT. Protein sequence: CASSVVDGGLADTQYF.

The rearrangement uses TRBV4-2 and TRBJ1-3; D unclear. Trimming took 1 base from V and 2 from J, leaving 21 bases between them. The CDR3 has 19 residues. Germline assignment: CDR1 LGHNA and CDR2 YNFKEQ. The CDR3 DNA is TGTGCCAGCAGCCAAGTTGGAGTGGCGCGGATCATCACTGGAAACACCATATATTTT. It encodes CASSQVGVARIITGNTIYF.

This clone was seen a handful of times. The chain uses TRBV4-2 and TRBJ1-2; D not certain. Per germline, CDR1 LGHNA and CDR2 YNFKEQ. The CDR3 loop spans 18 amino acids. Trimming removed 4 bases from V and 1 base from J, with 22 bases in between. CDR3 sequence: CASSPTGIGGTVNYGYTF. For the CDR3, the DNA is TGTGCCAGCAGCCCGACCGGGATAGGAGGCACTGTTAACTATGGCTACACCTTC.